This T cell receptor beta chain was identified in a study of T cell repertoires in cytomegalovirus infection. Study details: Both CMV infection and a matching HLA type were indicated by public TCR beta signatures.

TCRdb itself ran the reads through MiXCR, one entry per CDR3 protein. The sample has around 900,000 distinct CDR3 sequences; under 40% are singletons. Regarding the study as a whole: HLA-C-restricted CMV clonotypes gave the most frequent clonotype in two of eight donors.

The germline V gene encodes CDR1 MNHEY and CDR2 SVGAGI. Trimming left V 3 bases short and J 5 bases short, with 10 bases between. The CDR3 has 13 amino acids. This clonotype was picked up a small number of times. The antigen remains unidentified. This TCR came from a human donor in good health (CMV status not recorded). Some clones in this sample may be carry-over from other donors' samples. The chain recombines TRBV6-5 with TRBJ1-1, with D maybe TRBD1 (5 bases). The sequenced sample was cultured CD8+ T cells from PBMCs, obtained from culture after CMV antigen stimulation. The DNA of the CDR3 is TGTGCCAGCAGTTATGGGGGATTTACTGAAGCTTTCTTT. Translating it yields CASSYGGFTEAFF.